Reported below is one TCR beta chain. Its matching antigen is unknown. The sample comes from a study of T cells in Graves' hyperthyroidism and ophthalmopathy. V gave up 2 bases and J gave up 7 bases; unmatched junction bases: 12. This CDR3 has 16 residues. CDR1 is WSHSY, CDR2 SAAADI, per germline. Study outcomes and limitations: Ophthalmopathy was told apart from stable hyperthyroidism by a 13 V-J model. Ophthalmopathy got predicted by the model a median about six months before its onset. Blood also held most thyroid clonotypes expanded beyond 0.001.

In patients aged 18 to 65, hyperthyroidism was newly diagnosed, with duration under 2 months. RNA transcripts yielded amplified TCR beta CDR3 regions. A set of HTBI primers served as the primers for a first-round RT-PCR of the TCR CDR3. MiXCR was run by TCRdb on the multiplex PCR reads, yielding one entry per CDR3 protein. The table lists about 400,000 distinct CDR3 sequences, approximately 15% of them singletons. The chain joins TRBV10-2 to TRBJ1-2, with TRBD1 matching over 8 bases. The clonotype comes from a woman younger than 35 with Graves' hyperthyroidism. The sequenced material came from blood. CDR3 nucleotide sequence: TGCGCCAGCAGTGAGCCGGACAGGGCGGTTTTGAGTGGCTACACCTTC. Its translation is CASSEPDRAVLSGYTF.